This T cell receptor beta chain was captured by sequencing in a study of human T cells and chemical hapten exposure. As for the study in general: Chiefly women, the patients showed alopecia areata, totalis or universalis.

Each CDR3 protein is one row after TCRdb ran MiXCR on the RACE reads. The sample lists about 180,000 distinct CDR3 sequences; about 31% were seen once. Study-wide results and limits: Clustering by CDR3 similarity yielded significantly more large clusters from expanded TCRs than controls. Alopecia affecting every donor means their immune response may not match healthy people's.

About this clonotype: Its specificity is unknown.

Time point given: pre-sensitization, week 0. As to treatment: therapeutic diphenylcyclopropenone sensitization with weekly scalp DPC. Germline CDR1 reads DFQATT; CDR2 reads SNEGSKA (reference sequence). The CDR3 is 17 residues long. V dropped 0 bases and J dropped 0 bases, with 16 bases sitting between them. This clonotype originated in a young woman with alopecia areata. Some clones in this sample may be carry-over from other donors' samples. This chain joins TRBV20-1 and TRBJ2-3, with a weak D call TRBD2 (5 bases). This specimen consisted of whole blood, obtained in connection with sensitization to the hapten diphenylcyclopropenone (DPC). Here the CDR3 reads CSARDRGFRPSTDTQYF. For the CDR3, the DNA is TGCAGTGCTAGAGATCGCGGGTTCAGACCTAGCACAGATACGCAGTATTTT.